Presented here are 18 T cell receptor beta chains from one specimen sequenced in a study of blood T cell repertoires in COVID-19. Profiled with immunoSEQ multiplex PCR; TCRdb holds only in-frame clones, not every one. This sample has about 160,000 clones, with under 90% found just once. Sequencing was carried out using peripheral blood. The receptors were gathered from a woman older than 75 with active or convalescent COVID-19.

This chain uses TRBV18 with TRBJ1-6; possibly TRBD1 for D (6 bases). The V gene lost 2 bases and the J gene lost 6 bases, with 11 bases spanning the gap. Per the germline V gene, CDR1 is KGHSH and CDR2 is LQKENI. CDR3 length equals 15 residues. As DNA, the CDR3 is TGTGCCAGCTCACCAGACCAGGGGATTAATTCACCCCTCCACTTT. Protein: CASSPDQGINSPLHF.

The rearrangement uses TRBV4-1 and TRBJ2-5; 16 bases line up with TRBD2. J gave up 5 bases and V 0 bases, and 9 bases lay outside the gene matches. CDR3 length equals 19 residues. Germline V gene sequence: CDR1 MGHRA, CDR2 YSYEKL. CDR3 bases: TGCGCCAGCAGCCAAGATCGATTTACGGGACTAGCGGGAGGGGAGACCCAGTACTTC. Protein sequence: CASSQDRFTGLAGGETQYF.

The chain carries TRBV3-1 (or the pseudogene TRBV3-2) and TRBJ1-2; 8 bases fit TRBD1. Germline-derived CDR1 and CDR2 are LGHDT and YNNKEL (reference sequence). The CDR3 sequence is 17 residues long. V trimming: 1 base; J trimming: 4 bases; junction bases outside the gene matches: 11. This CDR3 reads CASSQVPYPTGAYGYTF. The CDR3, as DNA: TGTGCCAGCAGCCAAGTCCCGTACCCGACAGGGGCCTATGGCTACACCTTC.

This rearrangement joins TRBV29-1 to TRBJ1-2; possible D gene TRBD1, 6 bases. Germline-derived CDR1 and CDR2 are SQVTM and ANQGSEA. The V end lost 3 bases, the J end lost 1 base, and 12 bases lay between the germline ends. This CDR3 has 14 residues. The CDR3 protein is CSVDTDRVNYGYTF. For the CDR3, the DNA is TGCAGCGTTGACACGGACAGAGTTAACTATGGCTACACCTTC. The complete variable domain, with remaining parts taken from reference TRBV29-1 and TRBJ1-2, reads SAVISQKPSRDICQRGTSLTIQCQVDSQVTMMFWYRQQPGQSLTLIATANQGSEATYESGFVIDKFPISRPNLTFSTLTVSNMSPEDSSIYLCSVDTDRVNYGYTFGSGTRLTVV.

The V and J genes are TRBV6-5 and TRBJ1-5, with D possibly being TRBD1 (5 bases). The CDR3 has 15 amino acids. Trimming shortened V by 2 bases and J by 7 bases, and 15 bases separated the two germline ends. CDR1 MNHEY and CDR2 SVGAGI come from the germline V gene. The CDR3 DNA follows: TGTGCCAGCAGTTACACCCAGGGAAGTGGACAGCCCCAGCATTTT. Protein: CASSYTQGSGQPQHF.

The J gene is TRBJ1-6, the V gene TRBV28; 7 bases are shared with TRBD1. The V gene's germline CDR1 is MDHEN and CDR2 SYDVKM. The CDR3 contains 16 residues. V lost 7 bases, J lost 1 base, and 7 bases stayed unmatched. This CDR3 reads CASINAGGSYNSPLHF. The CDR3 DNA sequence: TGTGCCAGCATCAATGCAGGGGGATCCTATAATTCACCCCTCCACTTT.

V gene TRBV2 combines with J gene TRBJ2-2; no definite D call. The germline CDR1 and CDR2 sequences are SNHLY and FYNNEI. V lost 3 bases, J lost 0 bases, and 8 bases lay in between. This CDR3 region has 15 residues. The CDR3 coding sequence is TGTGCCAGCAGTGAGCAGATATCGAACACCGGGGAGCTGTTTTTT. As protein: CASSEQISNTGELFF.

The J gene is TRBJ1-1, the V gene TRBV9; 9 nucleotides align to TRBD1. The CDR3 totals 17 residues. Germline loops: CDR1 SGDLS, CDR2 YYNGEE. V shed 4 bases, J shed 4 bases, and the junction held 14 bases outside the gene matches. CDR3 DNA sequence: TGTGCCAGCAGCCTAACAGGGGGCCTTTCGTCGTTCACTGAAGCTTTCTTT. The encoded protein is CASSLTGGLSSFTEAFF.

The gene calls are TRBV18 and TRBJ2-3; tentative D call: TRBD2 (6 bases). Germline CDR1 is KGHSH and CDR2 is LQKENI. The CDR3 covers 14 residues. Trimming left V 3 bases short and J 6 bases short, with 13 bases between. CDR3 in DNA: TGTGCCAGCTCACCGGTGACTAGTCCGGATACGCAGTATTTT. Protein: CASSPVTSPDTQYF.

For this clone: The sample contains more than one DNA sequence encoding this CDR3. J is TRBJ2-6 and V is TRBV5-4; D is unresolved. The CDR3 runs to 15 residues. Per the germline V gene, CDR1 is SGHNT and CDR2 is YYREEE (reference sequence). The ends were cut back, 3 bases at V and 0 bases at J, with 7 bases in the middle. The CDR3 coding sequence is TGTGCCAGCAGCTCGCCAGGCTCTGGGGCCAACGTCCTGACTTTC. The encoded protein is CASSSPGSGANVLTF.

The genes are TRBV19 and TRBJ2-1; TRBD1 agrees at 7 bases. The CDR3 loop spans 15 amino acids. Germline CDR1 is LNHDA and CDR2 is SQIVND (reference sequence). The trim removed 4 bases at V and 6 bases at J, leaving 9 bases unmatched. The CDR3 DNA follows: TGTGCCAGTAGTACCCACAGGGGAGCGATCAATGAGCAGTTCTTC. Its translation is CASSTHRGAINEQFF.

This rearrangement joins TRBV6-5 to TRBJ1-1; 12 bases are a match to TRBD1. CDR3 length: 12 residues. The junction had 3 bases not matched to a gene; V was cut back by 6 bases and J by 10 bases. The V gene's germline CDR1 is MNHEY and CDR2 SVGAGI. The CDR3, as DNA: TGTGCCAGCAGCCGGGACAGGGGGCGAGCTTTCTTT. Translated, it gives CASSRDRGRAFF.

The J gene is TRBJ2-5, the V gene TRBV10-3; 8 bases align to TRBD2. J gave up 4 bases and V 3 bases, and 7 bases lay outside the gene matches. In germline, CDR1 is ENHRY, CDR2 SYGVKD. The CDR3 covers 15 residues. The CDR3 protein is CAISDRKRELETQYF. CDR3 bases: TGTGCCATCAGTGACCGAAAGCGGGAGTTAGAGACCCAGTACTTC.

The rearrangement links TRBV14 to TRBJ1-1; no clear D gene. The germline V gene encodes CDR1 SGHDN and CDR2 FVKESK. Trimming cost V 4 bases and J 0 bases, with 9 bases left between them. This CDR3 has 14 residues. CDR3 sequence (DNA): TGTGCCAGCAGCCCCGCCGGAGTGAACACTGAAGCTTTCTTT. Its protein is CASSPAGVNTEAFF.

The V and J genes are TRBV7-8 and TRBJ2-7; 10 positions match TRBD1. Germline CDR1 reads SGHVS; CDR2 reads FQNEAQ. The CDR3 has 17 amino acids. V was clipped by 4 bases and J by 0 bases; unmatched bases: 9. The CDR3 spells CASSSGTGARSSYEQYF. CDR3 DNA: TGTGCCAGCAGCTCGGGGACAGGGGCCAGGAGCTCCTACGAGCAGTACTTC. Based on the CDR3 plus reference TRBV7-8 and TRBJ2-7, the full variable domain is GAGVSQSPRYKVAKRGQDVALRCDPISGHVSLFWYQQALGQGPEFLTYFQNEAQLDKSGLPSDRFFAERPEGSVSTLKIQRTQQEDSAVYLCASSSGTGARSSYEQYFGPGTRLTVT.

V usage is TRBV7-2 and J usage is TRBJ2-7; 10 positions match TRBD1. This CDR3 comprises 15 residues. The V segment lost 5 bases and the J segment 2 bases; nucleotides outside the gene matches: 6. CDR1 SGHTA and CDR2 FQGNSA come from the germline V gene. CDR3 bases: TGTGCCAGCAGCCCCGGACAGGGGGGCCCCTACGAGCAGTACTTC. Its protein product is CASSPGQGGPYEQYF.

This clone has a single count. The chain combines TRBV6-5 with TRBJ1-1; D may be TRBD1 (6 bases). Germline V gene lookup returns CDR1 MNHEY and CDR2 SVGAGI. V was pared by 6 bases and J by 11 bases, with 19 bases between. The CDR3 is 13 amino acids. The CDR3 nucleotides are TGTGCCAGCAGCTCCGACAGGCTCGGTCGGGCTTTCTTT. Its protein product is CASSSDRLGRAFF.

V and J are TRBV6-2 or TRBV6-3 and TRBJ1-2; a possible D gene is TRBD1 (6 bases). The V gene lost 0 bases and the J gene lost 4 bases, with 12 bases spanning the gap. CDR3 length: 15 amino acids. Germline values: CDR1 MNHEY, CDR2 SVGEGT. The CDR3 spells CASSYSVRDTYGYTF. The CDR3 DNA reads TGTGCCAGCAGTTACTCGGTGAGGGACACCTATGGCTACACCTTC.